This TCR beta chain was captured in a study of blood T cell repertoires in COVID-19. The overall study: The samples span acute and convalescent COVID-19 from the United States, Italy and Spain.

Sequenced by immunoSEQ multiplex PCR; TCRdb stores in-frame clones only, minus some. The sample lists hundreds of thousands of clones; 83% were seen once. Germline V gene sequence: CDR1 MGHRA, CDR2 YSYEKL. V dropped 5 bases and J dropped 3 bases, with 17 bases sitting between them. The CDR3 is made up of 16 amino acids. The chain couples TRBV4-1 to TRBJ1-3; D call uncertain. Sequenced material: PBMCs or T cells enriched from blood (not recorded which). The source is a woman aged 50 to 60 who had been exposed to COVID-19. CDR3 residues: CASSEPPRQYGNTIYF. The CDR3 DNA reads TGCGCCAGCAGCGAGCCGCCCAGGCAATATGGAAACACCATATATTTT.